This T cell receptor (beta chain) was sequenced during a study of blood T cell repertoires in COVID-19. Study in general: Sources were T cells, B-cell-depleted T cells, or PBMCs; the material itself was cDNA or gDNA.

V was cut by 1 base and J by 0 bases, with 7 bases left in between. Germline lookup yields CDR1 MGHDK and CDR2 SYGVNS. The CDR3 covers 16 residues. Using immunoSEQ multiplex PCR, the repertoire was profiled, and TCRdb retains in-frame clones only, with some absent. The table includes around 100,000 clones, around nine tenths detected once. The receptor was derived from a man aged 50-59 years with acute or convalescent COVID-19. The rearrangement uses TRBV25-1 and TRBJ2-6, with D possibly being TRBD1 (5 bases). Sequenced sample: peripheral blood. In DNA form, the CDR3 reads TGTGCCAGCAGTGAATTCAGGGCCTCTGGGGCCAACGTCCTGACTTTC. Amino acid sequence: CASSEFRASGANVLTF. Full variable domain (missing parts from reference TRBV25-1 and TRBJ2-6): EADIYQTPRYLVIGTGKKITLECSQTMGHDKMYWYQQDPGMELHLIHYSYGVNSTEKGDLSSESTVSRIRTEHFPLTLESARPSHTSQYLCASSEFRASGANVLTFGAGSRLTVL.